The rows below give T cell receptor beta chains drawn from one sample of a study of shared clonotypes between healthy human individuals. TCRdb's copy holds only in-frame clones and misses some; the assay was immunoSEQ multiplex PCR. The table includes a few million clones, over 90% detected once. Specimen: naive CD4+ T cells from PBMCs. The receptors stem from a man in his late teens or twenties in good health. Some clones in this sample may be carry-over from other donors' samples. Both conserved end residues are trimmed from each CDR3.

cdr3_aa: ASSGRGEAF
v_call: TRBV19
j_call: TRBJ1-1

cdr3_aa: ASSLLVQSTEKLF
v_call: TRBV28
j_call: TRBJ1-4

cdr3_aa: ASSFPETYEQY
v_call: TRBV28
j_call: TRBJ2-7

cdr3_aa: ASSLDGRGYEQY
v_call: TRBV7-9
j_call: TRBJ2-7

cdr3_aa: ASSLGVGEQY
v_call: TRBV5-1
j_call: TRBJ2-7

cdr3_aa: ASSTHGGTYNEQF
v_call: TRBV11-2
j_call: TRBJ2-1

cdr3_aa: ASSEWGQGSSYEQY
v_call: TRBV6-1
j_call: TRBJ2-7

cdr3_aa: ASSEGTGVVYEQY
v_call: TRBV6-1
j_call: TRBJ2-7

cdr3_aa: ASSQGTSGIGDTQY
v_call: TRBV4-1
j_call: TRBJ2-3

cdr3_aa: ASHVAERPNEKLF
v_call: TRBV4-2
j_call: TRBJ1-4

cdr3_aa: ASSLTSSGRGREQY
v_call: TRBV27
j_call: TRBJ2-7

cdr3_aa: ASSPRTGVNEQF
v_call: TRBV7-7
j_call: TRBJ2-1

cdr3_aa: ASSNRGQGTYEQY
v_call: TRBV5-4
j_call: TRBJ2-7

cdr3_aa: ASSWFSGSSYNEQF
v_call: TRBV5-1
j_call: TRBJ2-1

cdr3_aa: ASSGTVQETQY
v_call: TRBV25-1
j_call: TRBJ2-5

cdr3_aa: ASSSRLATYNEQF
v_call: TRBV7-8
j_call: TRBJ2-1

cdr3_aa: ASSLAGGSSTYEQY
v_call: TRBV5-4
j_call: TRBJ2-7

cdr3_aa: ASKVVRENPYNEQF
v_call: TRBV2
j_call: TRBJ2-1

cdr3_aa: AITQGAHTEAF
v_call: TRBV10-3
j_call: TRBJ1-1

cdr3_aa: ASSQERGQGVEKLF
v_call: TRBV4-3
j_call: TRBJ1-4

cdr3_aa: ASSLEGITQY
v_call: TRBV5-1
j_call: TRBJ2-3

cdr3_aa: ASSLFQGARTEAF
v_call: TRBV5-1
j_call: TRBJ1-1

cdr3_aa: ASSLLAGVETQY
v_call: TRBV7-9
j_call: TRBJ2-5

cdr3_aa: ASRSKGTSTDTQY
v_call: TRBV7-2
j_call: TRBJ2-3

cdr3_aa: ASSRGTGSTDTQY
v_call: TRBV7-9
j_call: TRBJ2-3

cdr3_aa: SVPTGSGTDTQY
v_call: TRBV29-1
j_call: TRBJ2-3

cdr3_aa: ASSRILQGEAF
v_call: TRBV18
j_call: TRBJ1-1

cdr3_aa: ASSQSRDAEQY
v_call: TRBV14
j_call: TRBJ2-7

cdr3_aa: ASSPGQGAHKETQY
v_call: TRBV11-3
j_call: TRBJ2-5

cdr3_aa: ASRDSPGTGDDEQY
v_call: TRBV28
j_call: TRBJ2-7

cdr3_aa: ASSAGLTYNEQF
v_call: TRBV9
j_call: TRBJ2-1

cdr3_aa: ASSYSTGAGTEAF
v_call: TRBV6-5
j_call: TRBJ1-1

cdr3_aa: ASSLGLGNTIY
v_call: TRBV5-6
j_call: TRBJ1-3

cdr3_aa: ASSQGLGGQETQY
v_call: TRBV7-6
j_call: TRBJ2-5

cdr3_aa: SVGGRVSYNEQF
v_call: TRBV29-1
j_call: TRBJ2-1

cdr3_aa: ASSYDRVGYGYT
v_call: TRBV11-2
j_call: TRBJ1-2

cdr3_aa: AWSEGIIPGEKLF
v_call: TRBV30
j_call: TRBJ1-4

cdr3_aa: ASSLNWVQLYGYT
v_call: TRBV7-2
j_call: TRBJ1-2

cdr3_aa: ASSRHATNEKLF
v_call: TRBV19
j_call: TRBJ1-4

cdr3_aa: SVALLAGGPSYNEQF
v_call: TRBV29-1
j_call: TRBJ2-1

cdr3_aa: ASRSVSGRAPNEQF
v_call: TRBV27
j_call: TRBJ2-1

cdr3_aa: ASSFRTAGGHEQY
v_call: TRBV19
j_call: TRBJ2-7

cdr3_aa: ASSPGVGSYNEQF
v_call: TRBV18
j_call: TRBJ2-1

cdr3_aa: ATHSAGGADNEQF
v_call: TRBV19
j_call: TRBJ2-1

cdr3_aa: ASSYRDKREQY
v_call: TRBV5-1
j_call: TRBJ2-7